These 10 T cell receptor beta chains were all obtained from the same sample, sequenced in a study of shared clonotypes between healthy human individuals. Using immunoSEQ multiplex PCR, the repertoire was profiled, and TCRdb retains in-frame clones only, with some absent. Here the sample spans approximately 470,000 clones, almost 80% being singletons. What was sequenced was PBMCs. These receptors originate from a woman aged 40 to 50 in good health. Some clones in this sample may be carry-over from other donors' samples.

The chain combines TRBV2 with TRBJ2-5, with no clear D. From germline, CDR1 is SNHLY and CDR2 FYNNEI. Trimming shortened V by 8 bases and J by 5 bases, and 12 bases separated the two germline ends. The CDR3 is made up of 12 amino acids. This CDR3 is CASAVSRETQYF. CDR3 sequence (DNA): TGTGCCAGCGCCGTTTCGCGGGAGACCCAGTACTTC.

In this sample, this clone turned up once. This chain joins TRBV18 and TRBJ2-3; the D gene is possibly TRBD2 (6 bases). The CDR3 has 14 residues. V lost 3 bases, J lost 3 bases, and 10 bases lay in between. CDR1 KGHSH and CDR2 LQKENI come from the germline V gene. CDR3 region: CASSPQLATDTQYF. For the CDR3, the DNA is TGTGCCAGCTCACCGCAGCTAGCGACAGATACGCAGTATTTT. Full variable domain (remainder filled in from reference TRBV18 and TRBJ2-3): NAGVMQNPRHLVRRRGQEARLRCSPMKGHSHVYWYRQLPEEGLKFMVYLQKENIIDESGMPKERFSAEFPKEGPSILRIQQVVRGDSAAYFCASSPQLATDTQYFGPGTRLTVL.

The table lists this clone with a few counts. The chain carries TRBV11-3 and TRBJ2-1, with TRBD1 as a possible D gene (7 bases). The ends were cut back, 1 base at V and 7 bases at J, with 14 bases in the middle. CDR1 is SGHNT, CDR2 YENEEA, per germline. The CDR3 extends over 15 amino acids. DNA for the CDR3: TGTGCCAGCAGCTTAGGGGGGGCACAGGGGAATGAGCAGTTCTTC. Its translation: CASSLGGAQGNEQFF. Using reference TRBV11-3 and TRBJ2-1 for the parts outside the CDR3, the full variable domain is EAGVVQSPRYKIIEKKQPVAFWCNPISGHNTLYWYLQNLGQGPELLIRYENEEAVDDSQLPKDRFSAERLKGVDSTLKIQPAELGDSAVYLCASSLGGAQGNEQFFGPGTRLTVL.

The chain combines TRBV4-2 with TRBJ1-3; D is unclear. Trimming cost V 0 bases and J 3 bases, with 9 bases left between them. The CDR3 runs to 15 residues. Germline CDR1 is LGHNA and CDR2 is YNFKEQ. CDR3 region: CASSQDGLGGNTIYF. DNA for the CDR3: TGTGCCAGCAGCCAAGATGGGTTAGGTGGAAACACCATATATTTT.

The chain combines TRBV4-2 with TRBJ2-2; D is unresolved. V lost 2 bases and J 6 bases, leaving 16 bases between the germline ends. There are 16 residues in the CDR3. The germline V gene encodes CDR1 LGHNA and CDR2 YNFKEQ. CDR3 nucleotides: TGTGCCAGCAGCCAAAGCAGCGTGGGTGGCGCCGGGGAGCTGTTTTTT. It codes for CASSQSSVGGAGELFF.

The chain links TRBV10-3 to TRBJ2-3; 12 bases are shared with TRBD2. CDR1 and CDR2 (germline): ENHRY, SYGVKD. The CDR3 is made up of 16 amino acids. The V and J ends lost 1 base and 5 bases, in that order; junction bases with no gene match: 4. CDR3 sequence reads: CAISELLAGGLDTQYF. The CDR3 DNA follows: TGTGCCATCAGTGAGTTACTAGCGGGAGGACTAGATACGCAGTATTTT.

The chain couples TRBV19 to TRBJ2-1; possible D gene TRBD1, 5 bases. The CDR3 length is 14 residues. CDR1 and CDR2 (germline): LNHDA, SQIVND (reference sequence). The ends were cut back, 1 base at V and 2 bases at J, with 6 bases in the middle. The CDR3 sequence: CASSIGQTYNEQFF. The CDR3 nucleotides read TGTGCCAGTAGTATAGGACAGACCTACAATGAGCAGTTCTTC.

CDR3 loop: CASSLGLGEKLFF. CDR3 sequence (DNA): TGTGCCAGCAGCTTAGGTCTTGGGGAAAAACTGTTTTTT. The J gene is TRBJ1-4, the V gene TRBV7-9; D gene uncertain. Germline lookup yields CDR1 SEHNR and CDR2 FQNEAQ (reference sequence). The CDR3 has 13 amino acids. Trimming took off 1 base at V and 8 bases at J, with 8 bases between the two ends.

This clone was picked up many times. The rearrangement uses TRBV6-5 and TRBJ1-1; D gene uncertain. The CDR3 runs to 14 residues. Germline lookup yields CDR1 MNHEY and CDR2 SVGAGI. The V gene lost 2 bases and the J gene lost 0 bases, with 7 bases spanning the gap. The DNA of the CDR3 is TGTGCCAGCAGTTACGCCCTAATGAACACTGAAGCTTTCTTT. This codes for CASSYALMNTEAFF.

Remarks on this clone: Given a much more abundant clone one base away, this may be a read error. This chain links TRBV4-3 with TRBJ1-4, with 8 bases identical to TRBD1. This CDR3 contains 15 residues. The germline CDR1 and CDR2 sequences are LGHNA and YSLEER. V shed 7 bases, J shed 6 bases, and the junction held 10 bases outside the gene matches. CDR3 protein: CASIPTGGWDEKLFF. Written as DNA, the CDR3 is TGCGCCAGCATCCCAACAGGGGGTTGGGATGAAAAACTGTTTTTT.